This TCR beta chain comes out of a study of T cells after yellow fever vaccination. Germline assignment: CDR1 MNHNS and CDR2 SASEGT. V shed 3 bases and J 4 bases; nucleotides not matched to a gene: 4. This CDR3 has 15 amino acids. TCRdb used MiXCR to reprocess the 5' RACE reads, holding one entry per CDR3 protein. The sample lists tens of thousands of distinct CDR3 sequences, around 7% occurring once. Sequenced here: CD8+ T cells sorted from PBMCs, sampled approximately 11 days after the first yellow fever vaccination. The V gene is TRBV6-1, the J gene TRBJ2-3, with 10 bases identical to TRBD1. The clonotype originates from a man aged 18 to 29 who received the YFV17D yellow fever vaccine. The CDR3 spells CASSEGQGFADTQYF. In DNA form, the CDR3 reads TGTGCCAGCAGTGAGGGACAGGGGTTCGCAGATACGCAGTATTTT.